The entry below gives a single T cell receptor (beta chain) sequence along with its context. Its antigen is as yet unknown. The whole isolated RNA underwent reverse transcription, so sequencing captured expressed TCRB transcripts. Method: immunoSEQ multiplex PCR; TCRdb's copy keeps in-frame clones and lacks some. The sample lists roughly 300,000 clones, roughly an eighth occurring once. Trimming cost V 7 bases and J 5 bases, with 15 bases left between them. Germline CDR1 MDHEN, CDR2 SYDVKM. This CDR3 has 14 residues. Sorting with CD45RO/CCR7/CD25/CD127/CD95/CD27 yielded naive, central memory, regulatory and stem-like memory CD4+ cells. The source of the sample is a study of beta chain features in type 1 diabetes. General study results and limits: Diminished insertions and augmented deletions at VDJ junctions characterized type 1 diabetes patients. TCRB CDR3s were moderately but significantly shorter in Type 1 diabetes patients in all four CD4+ subsets. There was no resolution here of whether HLA type influences TCRB rearrangement.

The sequence was obtained from a man younger than 40 with type 1 diabetes. The rearrangement links TRBV28 to TRBJ1-5; no reliable D call. Sequenced material: naive CD4+ T cells from blood. Here the CDR3 DNA reads TGTGCCAGCAACCTATCAGGATATTATCAGCCCCAGCATTTT. It is translated as CASNLSGYYQPQHF.